Below, one T cell receptor beta chain is given with its context. This sample is part of a study of blood T cell repertoires in COVID-19. Looking at the study overall: Specimens from acute and convalescent COVID-19 originated in the United States, Italy and Spain. Nucleic acid was either cDNA or gDNA, and it came from T cells, B-cell-depleted T cells, or PBMCs.

The CDR3 extends over 14 amino acids. Deletions cut 0 bases from V and 7 bases from J, with 10 bases between. As processed by the authors: It was from reference gene primer amplification that nucleated cell counts were estimated. The protocol was immunoSEQ multiplex PCR, while the TCRdb copy is restricted to in-frame clones and leaves out a portion. Clonal size and the V and J genes are those of that table, whereas D and trimming came from the DNA. The sample includes 90,000 to 150,000 clones, around three quarters seen only once; the top ten take under 5%. The TCR sequence derives from a woman of 80 years or more with acute or convalescent COVID-19. The sample consisted of peripheral blood. The V gene is TRBV5-3, the J gene TRBJ1-4; D perhaps matches TRBD1 (5 bases). Being an ORF, TRBV5-3 has a function that is uncertain. In nucleotides, the CDR3 is TGTGCCAGAAGCTTGGGGGTCGGGGGTGAAAAACTGTTTTTT. Residues: CARSLGVGGEKLFF.